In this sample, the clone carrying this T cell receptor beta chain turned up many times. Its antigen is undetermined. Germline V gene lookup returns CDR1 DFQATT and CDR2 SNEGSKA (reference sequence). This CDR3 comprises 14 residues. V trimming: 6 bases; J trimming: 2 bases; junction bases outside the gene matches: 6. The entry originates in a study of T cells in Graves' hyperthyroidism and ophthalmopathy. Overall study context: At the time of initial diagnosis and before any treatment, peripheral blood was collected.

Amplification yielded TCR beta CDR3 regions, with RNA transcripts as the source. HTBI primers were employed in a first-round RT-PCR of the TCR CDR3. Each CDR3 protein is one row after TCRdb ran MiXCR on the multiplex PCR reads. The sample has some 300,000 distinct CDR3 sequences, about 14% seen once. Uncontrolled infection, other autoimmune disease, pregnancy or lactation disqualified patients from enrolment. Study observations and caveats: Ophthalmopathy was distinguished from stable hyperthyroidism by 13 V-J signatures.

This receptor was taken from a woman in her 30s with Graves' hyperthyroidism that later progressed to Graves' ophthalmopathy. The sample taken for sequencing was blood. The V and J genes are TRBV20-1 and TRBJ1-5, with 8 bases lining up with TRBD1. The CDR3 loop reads CSANRGNGNQPQHF. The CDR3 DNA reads TGCAGTGCCAACAGGGGGAACGGCAATCAGCCCCAGCATTTT.